This is a list of T cell receptor beta chains from one sample in a study of radiation and T cells in renal cell carcinoma. Sequencing was performed with immunoSEQ multiplex PCR; in TCRdb, only in-frame clones are kept and a portion is missing. The table includes about 150,000 clones, 88% detected once. The sample consisted of blood, taken from a patient whose treatment included radiotherapy and nephrectomy. Every receptor here comes from a woman aged 70-85 years with renal cell carcinoma. CDR3s include the opening cysteine and the closing phenylalanine or tryptophan. The order of the fields is clone size, V gene, J gene, D gene, CDR3 DNA, CDR3 protein. The D gene is left open where the match is weak. The size field is filled for only some rows; it gives once, few, many or a size class.

>few|TRBV19|TRBJ2-5|TRBD2
TGTGCCAGTAGTATAGCCAGCGGGGGGCTCGGAGAGACCCAGTACTTC
CASSIASGGLGETQYF
>-|TRBV19|TRBJ2-1|TRBD2
TGTGCCAGTAGTATTAGGGTGGGAGGGTTCAATGAGCAGTTCTTC
CASSIRVGGFNEQFF
>-|TRBV7-3|TRBJ2-4|TRBD1
TGTGCCAGCAGCCCGACAGGGGGGGACATTCAGTACTTC
CASSPTGGDIQYF
>-|TRBV29-1|TRBJ2-3|-
TGCAGCGTAGAGGGGGATACAGATACGCAGTATTTT
CSVEGDTDTQYF
>-|TRBV5-1|TRBJ2-3|TRBD2
TGCGCCAGCAGCCCGCTGCTGAGCGGGGGGGCCACTAGCACAGATACGCAGTATTTT
CASSPLLSGGATSTDTQYF
>-|TRBV15|TRBJ2-7|-
TGTGCCACCAGCTCCCCCGGCTACGAGCAGTACTTC
CATSSPGYEQYF
>once|TRBV11-3|TRBJ1-1|-
TGTGCCAGCACCCTGGGGGCAGGAGTATTGAACACTGAAGCTTTCTTT
CASTLGAGVLNTEAFF
>-|TRBV7-8|TRBJ2-2|TRBD1
TGTGCCAGCAGCTTGGACAGGAAGGACACCGGGGAGCTGTTTTTT
CASSLDRKDTGELFF
>-|TRBV9|TRBJ1-6|-
TGTGCCAGCAGCGTAGCCCCCAGCTCCTATAATTCACCCCTCCACTTT
CASSVAPSSYNSPLHF
>once|TRBV10-3|TRBJ2-1|TRBD2
TGTGCCATCAGTGAGGGCGGGGGGGCGATCAATGAGCAGTTCTTC
CAISEGGGAINEQFF
>once|TRBV28|TRBJ2-7|-
TGTGCCAGCACCATAGGGGGTTGGTACGAGCAGTACTTC
CASTIGGWYEQYF
>-|TRBV18|TRBJ1-1|TRBD1
TGTGCCAGCTCACCATTGGACAGGGATGCTGAAGCTTTCTTT
CASSPLDRDAEAFF
>-|TRBV6-6|TRBJ2-5|-
TGTGCCAGCAGCTGGGATCGGGGGACCCAGTACTTC
CASSWDRGTQYF
>once|TRBV25-1|TRBJ1-6|-
TGTGCCAGCAGTGAAGGTGGCCGCGATAATTCACCCCTCCACTTT
CASSEGGRDNSPLHF
>-|TRBV28|TRBJ1-2|-
TGTGCCAGCAGTTTTCAGGGGAGAAATGGCTACACCTTC
CASSFQGRNGYTF
>-|TRBV11-2|TRBJ2-3|TRBD2
TGTGCCAGCAGCTCGACTAGCTCGACGCAGTATTTT
CASSSTSSTQYF
>-|TRBV7-2|TRBJ2-2|-
TGTGCCAGCCTCAGGGAATGGGGCGGGGAGCTGTTTTTT
CASLREWGGELFF
>-|TRBV11-3|TRBJ2-5|-
TGTGCCGGCACCCAGCTCGGGGGAGGCGAGACCCAGTACTTC
CAGTQLGGGETQYF
>-|TRBV29-1|TRBJ1-1|-
TGCAGCGTTGCACAGCCCTTGCTATCTGAAGCTTTCTTT
CSVAQPLLSEAFF
>-|TRBV5-1|TRBJ2-7|TRBD1
TGCGCCAGCAGCGCGCCCGGGACAGGGGGCTCGAGCTCCTACGAGCAGTACTTC
CASSAPGTGGSSSYEQYF
>-|TRBV4-3|TRBJ2-7|-
TGCGCCAGCAGCCAAGATCGAGGGAGCGAGCAGTACTTC
CASSQDRGSEQYF
>-|TRBV25-1|TRBJ1-5|TRBD1
TGTGCCAGCGGGGGCGACAGGGCGGATCAGCCCCAGCATTTT
CASGGDRADQPQHF
>-|TRBV4-3|TRBJ1-6|TRBD1
TGCGCCAGCAGCCAAAGCCCGGACAGGGGTAATTCACCCCTCCACTTT
CASSQSPDRGNSPLHF
>-|TRBV7-9|TRBJ1-2|-
TGTGCCAGCAGCTTAGGGGGGCATTATGGCTACACCTTC
CASSLGGHYGYTF
>-|TRBV30|TRBJ2-2|-
TGTGCCTGGAGTGTACTGGCGGGCGGGGAGCTGTTTTTT
CAWSVLAGGELFF
>-|TRBV9|TRBJ2-7|TRBD2
TGTGCCAGCAGCGCTCGACTAGCGGGGACGAACGAGCAGTACTTC
CASSARLAGTNEQYF
>-|TRBV6-5|TRBJ2-2|TRBD1
TGTGCCAGCAGAACGACAGGGACGGGCGGGGAGCTGTTTTTT
CASRTTGTGGELFF
>-|TRBV18|TRBJ2-5|TRBD2
TGTGCCAGCTCACCTCTAGCGGGGGCTCAAGAGACCCAGTACTTC
CASSPLAGAQETQYF
>-|TRBV30|TRBJ2-7|-
TGTGCCTGGAGTGTGGGGGTCGAGCAGTACTTC
CAWSVGVEQYF
>-|TRBV4-3|TRBJ1-4|-
TGCGCCAGCAGCCAAGATTCGGGACTTAATGAAAAACTGTTTTTT
CASSQDSGLNEKLFF
>once|TRBV29-1|TRBJ2-1|TRBD1
TGCAGCGTACCGGGACAGGGATACAATGAGCAGTTCTTC
CSVPGQGYNEQFF
>once|TRBV7-2|TRBJ1-5|TRBD1
TGTGCCAGCAGCCCGCTTCTGGACAGGGGAGGCCAGCCCCAGCATTTT
CASSPLLDRGGQPQHF
>-|TRBV28|TRBJ1-2|-
TGTGCCAGCAGTCTTTTAAAGGGGCAGGGAGACGGCTACACCTTC
CASSLLKGQGDGYTF
>once|TRBV5-1|TRBJ2-5|TRBD1
TGCGCCAGCAGGTCCCGGGTCCCAGGGGGAGAAGAGACCCAGTACTTC
CASRSRVPGGEETQYF
>-|TRBV5-6|TRBJ2-6|-
TGTGCCAGCAGCTTGGCCAGGCAGGGAAAATCTGGGGCCAACGTCCTGACTTTC
CASSLARQGKSGANVLTF
>-|TRBV6-5|TRBJ1-2|TRBD1
TGTGCCAGCAGTGTCGGGACAGGGGGTGGCTACACCTTC
CASSVGTGGGYTF
>-|TRBV5-1|TRBJ2-7|-
TGCGCCAGCAGCTTGGTAGCCCACTACGAGCAGTACTTC
CASSLVAHYEQYF
>once|TRBV29-1|TRBJ1-2|-
TGCAGCGTTCAAAGACTGAGCTATGGCTACACCTTC
CSVQRLSYGYTF
>few|TRBV6-6|TRBJ1-1|-
TGTGCCAGCAGTCCGAAGGGGAGAGGAGCTTTCTTT
CASSPKGRGAFF
>-|TRBV30|TRBJ2-5|-
TGTGCCTGGAGTGTACAAGGTGTCCCCGAGACCCAGTACTTC
CAWSVQGVPETQYF
>-|TRBV19|TRBJ1-2|-
TGTGCCAGTAGTATAAGCGAAGCTGGCTACACCTTC
CASSISEAGYTF
>-|TRBV6-5|TRBJ2-5|TRBD2
TGTGCCAGCAGTTACTCACTAGCGGGTGTGGAGACCCAGTACTTC
CASSYSLAGVETQYF
>-|TRBV14|TRBJ2-7|-
TGTGCCAGCAGCCAACCCGTTACCTACGAGCAGTACTTC
CASSQPVTYEQYF
>-|TRBV10-1|TRBJ2-4|TRBD2
TGCGCCAGCAGTGAGACACCTAGCGGGGGGGGGCCCCTAGCCAAAAACATTCAGTACTTC
CASSETPSGGGPLAKNIQYF